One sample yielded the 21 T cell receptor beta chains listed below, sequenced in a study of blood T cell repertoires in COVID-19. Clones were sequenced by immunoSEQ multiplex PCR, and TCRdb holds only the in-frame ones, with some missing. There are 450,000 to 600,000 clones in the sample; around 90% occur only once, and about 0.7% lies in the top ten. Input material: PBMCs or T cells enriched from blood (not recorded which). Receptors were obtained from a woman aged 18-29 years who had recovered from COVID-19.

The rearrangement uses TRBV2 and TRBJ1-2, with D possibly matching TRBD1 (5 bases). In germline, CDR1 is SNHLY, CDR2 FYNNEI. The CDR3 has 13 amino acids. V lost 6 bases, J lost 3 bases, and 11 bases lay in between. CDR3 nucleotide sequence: TGTGCCAGCAGGGGTGACAGCCACTATGGCTACACCTTC. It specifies CASRGDSHYGYTF.

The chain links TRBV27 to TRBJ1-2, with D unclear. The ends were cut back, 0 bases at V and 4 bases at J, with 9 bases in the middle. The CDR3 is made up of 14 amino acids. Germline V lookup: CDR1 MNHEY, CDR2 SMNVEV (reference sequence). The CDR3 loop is CASSLSYGRYGYTF. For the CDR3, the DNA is TGTGCCAGCAGTTTATCTTACGGTCGCTATGGCTACACCTTC.

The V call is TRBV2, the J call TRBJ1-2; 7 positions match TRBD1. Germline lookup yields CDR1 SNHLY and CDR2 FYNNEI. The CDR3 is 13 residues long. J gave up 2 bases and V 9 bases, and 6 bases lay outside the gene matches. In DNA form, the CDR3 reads TGTGCCAGTAGTCGGGACAGCAACTATGGCTACACCTTC. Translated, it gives CASSRDSNYGYTF.

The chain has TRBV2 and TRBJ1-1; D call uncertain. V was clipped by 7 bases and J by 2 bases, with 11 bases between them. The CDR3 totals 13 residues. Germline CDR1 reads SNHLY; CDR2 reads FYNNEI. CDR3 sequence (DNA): TGTGCCAGCATTAGGGAGAGAAACACTGAAGCTTTCTTT. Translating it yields CASIRERNTEAFF.

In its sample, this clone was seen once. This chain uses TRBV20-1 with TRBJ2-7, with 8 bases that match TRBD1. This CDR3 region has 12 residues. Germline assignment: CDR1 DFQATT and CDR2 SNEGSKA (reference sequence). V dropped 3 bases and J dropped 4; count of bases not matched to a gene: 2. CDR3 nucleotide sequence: TGCAGTGCTAGTGGGACAGGATACGAGCAGTACTTC. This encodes CSASGTGYEQYF.

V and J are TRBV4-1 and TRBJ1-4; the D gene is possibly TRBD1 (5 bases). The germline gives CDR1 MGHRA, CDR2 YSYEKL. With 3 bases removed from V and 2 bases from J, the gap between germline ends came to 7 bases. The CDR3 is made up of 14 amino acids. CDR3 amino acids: CASSQGGTNEKLFF. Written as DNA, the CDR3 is TGCGCCAGCAGCCAGGGGGGGACTAATGAAAAACTGTTTTTT.

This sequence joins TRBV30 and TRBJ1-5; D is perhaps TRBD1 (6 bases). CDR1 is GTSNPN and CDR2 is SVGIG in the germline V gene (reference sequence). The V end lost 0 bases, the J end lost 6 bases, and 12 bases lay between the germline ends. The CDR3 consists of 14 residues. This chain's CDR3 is CAWSVQGFGQPQHF. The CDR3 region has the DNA TGTGCCTGGAGTGTACAGGGTTTCGGTCAGCCCCAGCATTTT.

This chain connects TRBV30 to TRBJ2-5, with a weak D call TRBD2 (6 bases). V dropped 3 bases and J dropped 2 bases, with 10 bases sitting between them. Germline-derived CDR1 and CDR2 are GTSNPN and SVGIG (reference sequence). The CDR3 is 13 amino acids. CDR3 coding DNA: TGTGCCTGGAGCAGACTAGTGCAAGAGACCCAGTACTTC. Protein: CAWSRLVQETQYF.

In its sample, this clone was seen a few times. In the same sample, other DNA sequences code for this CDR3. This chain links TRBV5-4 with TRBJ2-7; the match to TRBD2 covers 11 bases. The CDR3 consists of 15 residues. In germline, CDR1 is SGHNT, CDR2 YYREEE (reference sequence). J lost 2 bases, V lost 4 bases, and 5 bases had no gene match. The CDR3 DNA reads TGTGCCAGCAGCGTCACTAGCGGGGGCGCCTACGAGCAGTACTTC. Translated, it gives CASSVTSGGAYEQYF.

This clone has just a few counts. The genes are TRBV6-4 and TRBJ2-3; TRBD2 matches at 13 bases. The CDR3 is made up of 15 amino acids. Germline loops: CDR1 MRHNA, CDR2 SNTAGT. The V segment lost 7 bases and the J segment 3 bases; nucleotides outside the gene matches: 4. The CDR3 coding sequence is TGTGCCAGCACTCCGACTAGCGGGGGGACAGATACGCAGTATTTT. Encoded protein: CASTPTSGGTDTQYF.

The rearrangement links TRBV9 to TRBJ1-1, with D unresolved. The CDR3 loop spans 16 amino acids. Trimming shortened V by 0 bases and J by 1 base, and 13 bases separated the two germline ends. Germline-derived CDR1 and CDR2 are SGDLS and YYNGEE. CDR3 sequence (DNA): TGTGCCAGCAGCGTAGAGAACCTACCTCGGAACACTGAAGCTTTCTTT. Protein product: CASSVENLPRNTEAFF. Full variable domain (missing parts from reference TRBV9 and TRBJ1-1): DSGVTQTPKHLITATGQRVTLRCSPRSGDLSVYWYQQSLDQGLQFLIQYYNGEERAKGNILERFSAQQFPDLHSELNLSSLELGDSALYFCASSVENLPRNTEAFFGQGTRLTVV.

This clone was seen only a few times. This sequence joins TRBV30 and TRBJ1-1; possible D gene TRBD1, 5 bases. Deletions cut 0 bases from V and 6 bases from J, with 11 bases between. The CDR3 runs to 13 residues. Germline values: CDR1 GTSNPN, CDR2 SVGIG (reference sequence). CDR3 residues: CAWSVLRVPEAFF. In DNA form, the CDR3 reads TGTGCCTGGAGTGTACTCAGGGTACCTGAAGCTTTCTTT.

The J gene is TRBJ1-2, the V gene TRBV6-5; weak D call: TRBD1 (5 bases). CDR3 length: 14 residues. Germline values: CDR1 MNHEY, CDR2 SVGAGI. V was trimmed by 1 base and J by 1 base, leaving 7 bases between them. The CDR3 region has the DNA TGTGCCAGCAGTTACTTCGGGGGTAACTATGGCTACACCTTC. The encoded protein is CASSYFGGNYGYTF.

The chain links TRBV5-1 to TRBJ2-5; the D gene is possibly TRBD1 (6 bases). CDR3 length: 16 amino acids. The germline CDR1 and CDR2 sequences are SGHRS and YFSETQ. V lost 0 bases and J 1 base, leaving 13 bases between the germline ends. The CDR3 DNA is TGCGCCAGCAGCTTGGGTTCGACAGGTATCCAAGAGACCCAGTACTTC. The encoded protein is CASSLGSTGIQETQYF.

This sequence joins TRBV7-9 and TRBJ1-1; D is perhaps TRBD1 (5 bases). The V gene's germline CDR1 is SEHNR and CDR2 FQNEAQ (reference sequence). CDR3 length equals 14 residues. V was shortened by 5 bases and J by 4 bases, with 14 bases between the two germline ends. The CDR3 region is CASSLQGKVTEAFF. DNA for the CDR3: TGTGCCAGCAGCCTTCAGGGTAAGGTCACTGAAGCTTTCTTT.

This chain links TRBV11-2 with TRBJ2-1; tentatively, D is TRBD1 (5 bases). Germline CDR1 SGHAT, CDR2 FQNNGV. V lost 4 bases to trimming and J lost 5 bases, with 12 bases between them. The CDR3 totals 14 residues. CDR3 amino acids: CASSSDILDNEQFF. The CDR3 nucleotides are TGTGCCAGCAGCTCGGACATTCTAGACAATGAGCAGTTCTTC. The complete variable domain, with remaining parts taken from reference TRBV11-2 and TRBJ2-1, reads EAGVAQSPRYKIIEKRQSVAFWCNPISGHATLYWYQQILGQGPKLLIQFQNNGVVDDSQLPKDRFSAERLKGVDSTLKIQPAKLEDSAVYLCASSSDILDNEQFFGPGTRLTVL.

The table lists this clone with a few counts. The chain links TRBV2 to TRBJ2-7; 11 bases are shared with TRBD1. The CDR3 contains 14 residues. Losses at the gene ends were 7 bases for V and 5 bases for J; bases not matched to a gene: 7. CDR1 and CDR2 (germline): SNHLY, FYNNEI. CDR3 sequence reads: CASKRDRGEHEQYF. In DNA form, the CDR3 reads TGTGCCAGCAAAAGGGACAGGGGGGAACACGAGCAGTACTTC.

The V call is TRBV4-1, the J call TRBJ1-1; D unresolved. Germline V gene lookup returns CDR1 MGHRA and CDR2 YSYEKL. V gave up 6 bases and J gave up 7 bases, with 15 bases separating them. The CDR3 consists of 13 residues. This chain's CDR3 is CASSLSRSIEAFF. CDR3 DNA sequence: TGCGCCAGCAGTCTTTCCCGGAGTATTGAAGCTTTCTTT.

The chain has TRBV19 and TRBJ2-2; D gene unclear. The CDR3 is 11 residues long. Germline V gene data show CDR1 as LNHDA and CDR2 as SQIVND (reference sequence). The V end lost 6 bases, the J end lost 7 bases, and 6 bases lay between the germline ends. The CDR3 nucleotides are TGTGCCAGTAGGGTTAGCGGGGAGCTGTTTTTT. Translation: CASRVSGELFF.

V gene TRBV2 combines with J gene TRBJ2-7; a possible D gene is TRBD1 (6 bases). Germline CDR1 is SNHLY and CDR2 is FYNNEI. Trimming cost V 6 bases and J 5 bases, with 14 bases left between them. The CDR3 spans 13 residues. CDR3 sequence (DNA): TGTGCCAGCAGGAGGAACAGGGCCGACGAGCAGTACTTC. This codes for CASRRNRADEQYF.

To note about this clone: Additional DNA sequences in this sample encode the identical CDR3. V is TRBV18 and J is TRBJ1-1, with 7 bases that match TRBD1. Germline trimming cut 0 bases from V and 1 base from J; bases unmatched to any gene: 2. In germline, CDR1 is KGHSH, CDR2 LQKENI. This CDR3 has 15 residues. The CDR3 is CASSPPRGTNTEAFF. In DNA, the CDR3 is TGTGCCAGCTCACCACCCAGGGGGACGAACACTGAAGCTTTCTTT. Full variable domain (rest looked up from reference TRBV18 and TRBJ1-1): NAGVMQNPRHLVRRRGQEARLRCSPMKGHSHVYWYRQLPEEGLKFMVYLQKENIIDESGMPKERFSAEFPKEGPSILRIQQVVRGDSAAYFCASSPPRGTNTEAFFGQGTRLTVV.